Reported below is one TCR beta chain. What this receptor recognizes is not known. No qualities accompany the bases; no much larger clone lies one base away. High-throughput TCR beta sequencing profiled peripheral blood CD8+ and CD4+ T cells from healthy donors, Susac syndrome patients and multiple sclerosis patients. The multiple sclerosis controls were treatment-naive patients whose relapsing-remitting disease, either stable or active, fulfilled the revised McDonald criteria. Bulk CD8+ and CD4+ T cells were purified by magnetic negative isolation, whereas CD8+ TEMRA cells were enriched by FACS. Blood was collected in EDTA tubes and processed within 24 hours, with PBMCs isolated through density gradient centrifugation. PBMCs intended for TCR sequencing were cryopreserved in liquid nitrogen and thawed later in a water bath at 37 degrees C. The sorted or isolated CD4+, CD8+ and CD8+ TEMRA cells reached a purity of at least 90%.

V gives up 1 base and J gives up 1 base, and the segment between their germline ends measures 10 bases. The CDR3 sequence holds 15 residues, the cysteine and phenylalanine included. Of all the DNA, just the CDR3 is kept, 45 bases in frame from base 1. The germline V gene (reference sequence) gives CDR1 as SEHNR and CDR2 as FQNEAQ. RNA was extracted using the RNeasy kit, and roughly 0.5 to 1 microgram was reverse transcribed with random hexamers. TCR beta CDR3 regions were amplified with the immunoSEQ multiplex PCR assay covering 54 Vbeta and 13 Jbeta segments. To correct PCR amplification bias, a synthetic template baseline was used for both primer optimization and computational correction. Under the source paper's analysis protocol: Reads were assigned to V, D and J genes according to IMGT and analyzed in immunoSEQ Analyzer, with only productive sequences retained. Clonality was computed as one minus Shannon entropy normalized by log2 of the number of productive unique sequences. For each patient and control, public and private clones were evaluated among the 100 most prevalent clones. Clones were defined as Susac-specific when absent from the healthy and MS cohorts, from fewer than 1,200 published viral clones and from other ImmuneACCESS disease sequences. TCRdb reran the public reads through fastp at Q25 and MiXCR, keeping productive beta chains. Merged by CDR3 protein, the rows form single entries marked with the most common genes and DNA. What appears here as the V and J calls and clone size reflects TCRdb's work, not the paper's. Present in this sample are a few hundred thousand distinct CDR3 sequences, 92% of which were seen just once. The ten largest clones add up to less than 0.15% of the sample.

This specimen comes from a study of CD8 T cells in Susac syndrome (dated by TCRdb to the late 2010s). For the study in its entirety: Whether CD8+ T cell activation and differentiation in Susac syndrome was antigen driven was tested using repertoire sequencing. CD8+ T cell repertoire clonality was compared between around eleven healthy donors, roughly 14 Susac syndrome patients and some 15 multiple sclerosis patients. The investigation overall reported the following: The study acknowledged that relatively few individuals were included in the TCR sequencing and HLA analysis.

The receptor comes from a human donor with multiple sclerosis. The chain was built from TRBV7-9 and TRBJ1-1, with the D gene not clear enough to name. Material for sequencing was CD8+ T cells from PBMCs. The CDR3 reads as follows: CASSLVSPSNTEAFF. The nucleotide sequence is TGTGCCAGCAGCTTAGTGTCGCCATCGAACACTGAAGCTTTCTTT.